A single sample gave rise to the 9 T cell receptor beta chains below, sequenced in a study of cytomegalovirus exposure and HLA in healthy donors. Generated by immunoSEQ multiplex PCR, the TCRdb table keeps only in-frame clones and is missing some. The table has some 100,000 clones, approximately 90% seen once. Sequenced input: PBMCs. The receptors were gathered from a man younger than 35 in good health and CMV-seronegative.

Only one count was recorded for this clone. The V and J genes are TRBV15 and TRBJ2-7; D possibly corresponds to TRBD2 (6 bases). V lost 0 bases to trimming and J lost 3 bases, with 12 bases between them. The CDR3 is 15 amino acids. Germline CDR1 reads LNHNV; CDR2 reads YYDKDF (reference sequence). The CDR3 DNA reads TGTGCCACCAGCAGAGACGGGACGGGACTCTACGAGCAGTACTTC. As protein: CATSRDGTGLYEQYF.

This chain's CDR3 is CASSLDRDRGTGELFF. CDR3 coding DNA: TGTGCCAGCAGTTTAGACAGGGATCGCGGCACCGGGGAGCTGTTTTTT. This rearrangement joins TRBV28 to TRBJ2-2; 7 bases map to TRBD1. The CDR3 has 16 amino acids. The trim removed 2 bases at V and 4 bases at J, leaving 7 bases unmatched. Germline loops: CDR1 MDHEN, CDR2 SYDVKM.

The V gene is TRBV2, the J gene TRBJ1-5; 8 bases agree with TRBD1. CDR1 is SNHLY and CDR2 is FYNNEI in the germline V gene. The CDR3 is made up of 15 amino acids. Germline trimming cut 3 bases from V and 5 bases from J; bases unmatched to any gene: 6. The CDR3 protein is CASSEVDRDYQPQHF. The CDR3 nucleotides read TGTGCCAGCAGTGAGGTGGACAGGGATTATCAGCCCCAGCATTTT.

The V gene is TRBV11-2, the J gene TRBJ2-1; TRBD2 is a possible D gene (6 bases). Between the trimmed V and J ends, which lost 5 bases and 4 bases, there was a span of 18 bases. The CDR3 contains 16 residues. Germline V CDR1 and CDR2: SGHAT, FQNNGV. The DNA of the CDR3 is TGTGCCAGCAGCCCCGGAGCGGGCGCACTGTACAATGAGCAGTTCTTC. Its translation: CASSPGAGALYNEQFF.

The chain is built from TRBV27 and TRBJ2-3; D is possibly TRBD2 (5 bases). Germline CDR1 MNHEY, CDR2 SMNVEV (reference sequence). This CDR3 contains 13 residues. Deletions cut 2 bases from V and 4 bases from J, with 7 bases between. The CDR3 bases are TGTGCCAGCAGTTTAGAGGGTGCAGATACGCAGTATTTT. Translating it yields CASSLEGADTQYF.

The chain has TRBV4-3 and TRBJ2-2; TRBD1 might be the D (5 bases). Germline assignment: CDR1 LGHNA and CDR2 YSLEER. CDR3 length equals 16 residues. Trimming took off 3 bases at V and 0 bases at J, with 11 bases between the two ends. DNA for the CDR3: TGCGCCAGCAGCCACCAAACAGGTGCGAACACCGGGGAGCTGTTTTTT. This encodes CASSHQTGANTGELFF.

The chain uses TRBV19 and TRBJ2-7; 9 bases map to TRBD2. Per the germline V gene, CDR1 is LNHDA and CDR2 is SQIVND (reference sequence). With 2 bases clipped from V and 2 bases from J, the junction kept 4 bases outside the gene matches. The CDR3 covers 15 residues. Here the CDR3 reads CASSISSGDTYEQYF. The CDR3 bases are TGTGCCAGTAGTATATCTAGCGGGGATACCTACGAGCAGTACTTC.

The V call is TRBV5-4, the J call TRBJ2-2; 10 bases are shared with TRBD1. Germline CDR1 SGHNT, CDR2 YYREEE (reference sequence). V shed 4 bases and J 5 bases; nucleotides not matched to a gene: 8. The CDR3 contains 16 residues. The CDR3 region is CASSDGTGVGTGELFF. The CDR3, as DNA: TGTGCCAGCAGCGACGGGACAGGGGTTGGGACCGGGGAGCTGTTTTTT.

This clone was seen repeatedly, ten times or more. V is TRBV6-1 and J is TRBJ2-2; D not certain. Trimming removed 2 bases at V and 6 bases at J, with 10 bases between. Germline values: CDR1 MNHNS, CDR2 SASEGT. The CDR3 consists of 14 residues. The CDR3 spells CASSEFVESGELFF. For the CDR3, the DNA is TGTGCCAGCAGTGAATTTGTGGAGTCCGGGGAGCTGTTTTTT.